The present entry profiles one T cell receptor beta chain with its context. Its target is not known. Germline V CDR1 and CDR2: LNHNV, YYDKDF (reference sequence). This CDR3 contains 16 residues. V was pared by 0 bases and J by 1 base, with 12 bases between. Unique molecular identifiers were present on cDNA, and template switching added a universal primer site. TCRdb ran MiXCR on the 5' RACE reads and lists one entry per CDR3 protein. The sample records about 1.7 million distinct CDR3 sequences, under 35% being singletons. This entry belongs to a study of identical twins. Study findings and constraints: Weaker excess twin sharing was seen among beta out-of-frame sequences. Interpretation of the results relied on cross-sectional statistical analysis and not on following the same donors.

This TCR derives from a newborn girl in good health. The V and J genes are TRBV15 and TRBJ1-1; the D is unclear. What was sequenced was cord blood. This CDR3 is CATSREEGTANTEAFF. The CDR3 bases are TGTGCCACCAGCAGAGAAGAGGGCACCGCGAACACTGAAGCTTTCTTT.